Below, one T cell receptor beta chain is given with its context. No antigen is known for it. All participating donors were Caucasian adults from Nashville, Tennessee. Replicate PCRs for sorted subsets used around 200 ng DNA; this equaled 33,000 or so T cell genomes. The method was immunoSEQ multiplex PCR; TCRdb's version includes in-frame clones alone and lacks a portion of them. The sample has 150,000 to 200,000 clones; 85% to 95% are singletons. This sample is part of a study of shared clonotypes between healthy human individuals. Study in general: Donors had three CD4 naive, three CD4 memory, two CD8 naive and one CD8 memory plate apiece. Whole-study results and caveats: A handful of donors shared 4.5% to 6.5% of their naive CD4 clonotypes.

V trimming: 3 bases; J trimming: 5 bases; junction bases outside the gene matches: 6. The CDR3 consists of 15 residues. Germline CDR1 MDHEN, CDR2 SYDVKM. Input material: naive CD4+ T cells sorted from blood. Subset indicated: CD45RA+ positively selected. This TCR was sampled from a woman between 25 and 40 years old in good health. The chain has TRBV28 and TRBJ1-1; 10 bases fit TRBD1. CDR3 bases: TGTGCCAGCAGTTTCCGCGGACAGGGGGGGACTGAAGCTTTCTTT. This encodes CASSFRGQGGTEAFF.